This T cell receptor beta chain was sequenced for a study of T-cell memory formation after mild COVID-19 (dated by TCRdb to the early 2020s). With regard to the full study: Most TCR sequence clusters were specific to one of the two donors. The cohort was made up of two young adult volunteers, one female and one male, who were previously healthy. In a couple of donors, T-cell clones that expanded and contracted after mild COVID-19 were tracked by sequencing TCRalpha and TCRbeta repertoires over time.

The CDR1 and CDR2 encoded by the germline V gene are MDHEN and SYDVKM. Trimmed from V: 6 bases; trimmed from J: 5 bases; junction bases lacking a gene match: 12. From the cysteine up to the phenylalanine, the CDR3 has a length of 15 residues. The kept DNA is CDR3 alone, 45 bases in frame from the first base. Of note for this clonotype: Its antigen is unknown. No much larger clone exists at a distance of one base, and base qualities are not known.

The listed sequencing device is Illumina NovaSeq 6000. cDNA libraries for TCRalpha and TCRbeta were prepared by 5'RACE using constant-segment primers, with sample barcodes and unique molecular identifiers added. RNA was extracted from every sample with Trizol reagent. Library amplification was performed in two PCR steps, and a second sample barcode and Illumina TruSeq adapters were introduced in the second step. Sequencing of libraries was performed on an Illumina NovaSeq with 2 x 150 bp paired-end reads. The source study handled its data this way. Demultiplexing of reads and collapsing into UMI-guided consensus sequences were performed with migec v1.2.7. Using mixcr v2.1.11, UMI consensuses were aligned to TRA and TRB V and J templates and then assembled into clonotypes. Expanded or contracted clonotypes were those called significant by both edgeR and NoisET, with noise models trained on biological replicates. For edgeR calls, the cutoffs were a false discovery rate-adjusted p below 0.01 and a log2 fold-change threshold of 1. As an exploratory analysis of dynamics, max-normalized trajectories of the 1000 most abundant clonotypes were examined by PCA with hierarchical clustering. Each responding clone was given a CD4 or CD8 phenotype based on the CD4+ and CD8+ repertoires, which had been sequenced separately. The raw public reads went through TCRdb reprocessing: fastp at Q25, MiXCR clone calling, in-frame beta chains kept. Identical CDR3 protein sequences are pooled into one entry, listed with their most common genes and DNA. The V and J calls were determined by TCRdb, not by the authors. This sample is represented by some 300,000 distinct CDR3 sequences; just under 20% of them were singletons. The ten largest clones capture around 21% of the sample.

Ficoll-Paque density gradient centrifugation was the method used to isolate PBMCs. Broader findings and caveats from the paper: Contracting CD4+ clones were found mainly in CM and EM memory subsets, while CD8+ clones were enriched in EMRA. Clones that contracted from day 15 to 85 showed balanced CD4/CD8 phenotypes, whereas a second wave of clones that expanded from day 15 to 37 leaned towards CD4+. SARS-CoV-2 specificity was not confirmed for the second-wave clones peaking on day 37. The detection of some responding clones in pre-infection memory suggests that pre-existing cross-reactive memory T cells joined the SARS-CoV-2 response. The study included only a couple of mild cases, and larger cohorts that include severe cases with pre-infection samples were judged to be necessary.

The sequence came from a young man who had mild COVID-19 (a few samples of this study predate the infection). The sample titles of this study are shuffled in the database, so cell type and time point are left out; the donor was told from shared clones. The receptor chain draws on TRBV28 and TRBJ2-5, with 7 bases in between that match TRBD1. Sequencing was performed on PBMCs or a T cell subset sorted from them (not recorded which). The CDR3 region has the sequence CASSVAQGFRETQYF. At the DNA level, the sequence is TGTGCCAGCAGCGTCGCACAGGGGTTTCGGGAGACCCAGTACTTC.